The 5 T cell receptor beta chains given below trace back to one sample, sequenced in a study of T cell responses to AZD1222 COVID-19 vaccine. Clones were read by immunoSEQ multiplex PCR, and TCRdb kept only the in-frame ones, dropping some. The profile shows 150,000 to 200,000 clones, 80% to 90% of them singletons. Sequenced here: peripheral blood, sampled 28 days after the second dose of the MenACWY control vaccine. The origin of the receptors is an adult who received the MenACWY meningococcal vaccine as a control.

This sequence joins TRBV28 and TRBJ1-2; D not certain. CDR1 is MDHEN and CDR2 is SYDVKM in the germline V gene. This CDR3 contains 12 residues. Trimming took off 4 bases at V and 3 bases at J, with 6 bases between the two ends. CDR3 residues: CASSWEDYGYTF. DNA of the CDR3: TGTGCCAGCAGTTGGGAAGACTATGGCTACACCTTC.

The chain carries TRBV28 and TRBJ2-7, with TRBD1 matching 9 bases. The J segment lost 2 bases and the V segment lost 7 bases, leaving 9 bases of the junction unmatched. Germline V gene sequence: CDR1 MDHEN, CDR2 SYDVKM. CDR3 length: 15 amino acids. This CDR3 reads CASISRDRVTYEQYF. CDR3 bases: TGTGCCAGCATCTCCCGGGACAGGGTCACCTACGAGCAGTACTTC. Supplemented by reference TRBV28 and TRBJ2-7, the full variable domain reads DVKVTQSSRYLVKRTGEKVFLECVQDMDHENMFWYRQDPGLGLRLIYFSYDVKMKEKGDIPEGYSVSREKKERFSLILESASTNQTSMYLCASISRDRVTYEQYFGPGTRLTVT.

As concerns this clone: The same CDR3 can be traced to other DNA sequences in this sample. The rearrangement uses TRBV6-6 and TRBJ2-7; D may correspond to TRBD1 or TRBD2 (5 bases each). Germline assignment: CDR1 MNHNY and CDR2 SVGAGI (reference sequence). V was pared by 6 bases and J by 4 bases, with 10 bases between. The CDR3 spans 12 residues. The CDR3 coding sequence is TGTGCCAGCAGCGGGACGGCATACGAGCAGTACTTC. Its protein is CASSGTAYEQYF.

V is TRBV28 and J is TRBJ2-7, with D possibly matching TRBD2 (5 bases). Trimming cost V 3 bases and J 0 bases, with 12 bases left between them. CDR1 and CDR2 from the germline V gene are MDHEN and SYDVKM. The CDR3 totals 15 residues. The CDR3 reads CASSFRGFLSYEQYF. The DNA for the CDR3 is TGTGCCAGCAGTTTCCGCGGGTTCCTCTCCTACGAGCAGTACTTC.

This clone was observed once. V usage is TRBV7-2 and J usage is TRBJ1-1; D perhaps matches TRBD1 (6 bases). The germline gives CDR1 SGHTA, CDR2 FQGNSA. Trimming cost V 2 bases and J 7 bases, with 11 bases left between them. The CDR3 consists of 13 residues. Written as DNA, the CDR3 is TGTGCCAGCAGCTTAAGCAGGGGTAATGAAGCTTTCTTT. Protein: CASSLSRGNEAFF. Full variable domain (rest looked up from reference TRBV7-2 and TRBJ1-1): GAGVSQSPSNKVTEKGKDVELRCDPISGHTALYWYRQSLGQGLEFLIYFQGNSAPDKSGLPSDRFSAERTGGSVSTLTIQRTQQEDSAVYLCASSLSRGNEAFFGQGTRLTVV.